This T cell receptor (beta chain) was captured by sequencing in a study of blood T cell repertoires in COVID-19 (dated by TCRdb to 2018 to 2020). Turning to the overall study: Samples covering the acute and convalescent phases of COVID-19 were provided by collaborators in the United States, Italy and Spain. The material from the prospective study consisted of cDNA or gDNA derived from T cells, B-cell-depleted T cells, or PBMCs. Deeply sampled blood TCRbeta repertoires from subjects exposed to, actively infected with, or recovered from COVID-19 were included in the dataset. The repertoires were made available in a free public database intended to serve as a resource for research on the immune response to SARS-CoV-2. The samples were drawn from two sources: the first 160 participants of the ongoing ImmuneRACE study, and 1,200 or so subjects contributed by 6 global collaborators. Sample metadata almost always included a de-identified subject ID, COVID-19 status, age in years and sex. Where HLA class I and class II types were available, the types were taken from metadata supplied by the sample provider, not from assay-based typing. Study-wide conclusions, independent of this receptor: The amount of clinical and demographic metadata varied by source and participant and was provided uncurated.

As concerns this clone: The clone's antigen remains unknown. Base qualities are not at hand, and no much larger clone is one base apart.

Each collaborating institution followed its own protocols to collect whole blood in K2EDTA tubes. Collaborator samples were shipped for TCRbeta analysis as frozen whole blood, isolated PBMCs, or DNA extracted from either sample type. TCRbeta CDR3 regions were amplified from genomic DNA using the immunoSEQ Assay, a bias-controlled multiplex PCR. On the study's bioinformatics: The number of nucleated cells in each sample was estimated by amplification of reference gene primers within the assay. To quantify the absolute abundance of each unique TCRbeta CDR3 rearrangement, sequence reads were collapsed and filtered. For each sample, productive Simpson clonality was calculated by taking the square root of Simpson's diversity index across productive rearrangements. TCRdb carries this immuneACCESS record with in-frame sequences only. Its versions omit some clonotypes, under half of them owing to an unresolved V gene in the studies checked, with the rest unexplained. The D gene and trimming were derived from the DNA, and the V and J assignments and clone size from that table. Here the sample has some 200,000 clones; around four fifths occur a single time. The ten largest clones take up about 6.9% of the sample.

The germline V gene (reference sequence) sets CDR1 to LNHDA and CDR2 to SQIVND. V and J lose 4 bases and 9 bases, and a span of 16 bases separates them. The CDR3 runs 14 amino acids, cysteine and phenylalanine included. Solely the CDR3 DNA is kept, with 42 bases framed from the first base. Sequencing was done on a sample of peripheral blood. The V gene is TRBV19 and the J gene is TRBJ1-5; tentative D gene TRBD1, with 6 bases matching. This clonotype originated in a human donor with acute or convalescent COVID-19. The donor label of this sample is uncertain. The nucleotide sequence is TGTGCCAGTAGTACCCAACAGGGCCAGGGGCCCCAGCATTTT. This yields the protein CASSTQQGQGPQHF.